A single sample gave rise to the 18 T cell receptor beta chains below, sequenced in a study of regulatory T cells in long-lasting Graves disease. Arm-PCR with iRepertoire HTBI primers amplified the CDR3 regions for these TCR beta libraries. In TCRdb, the multiplex PCR reads were re-called with MiXCR into one record per CDR3 protein. Found here are under 350,000 distinct CDR3 sequences, under 25% of them singletons; the top ten hold 45% to 70%. Indicated time point: persistent/refractory GD, antithyroid drugs over 5 years with positive TRAb. PBMC-extracted RNA yielded the TCR library. Sequencing used peripheral blood mononuclear cells (PBMCs), obtained when the disease was refractory, from a patient treated with antithyroid drugs. These receptor sequences come from a female donor with Graves disease.

At least ten counts were recorded for this clonotype. The V gene is TRBV5-1, the J gene TRBJ2-7, with 9 bases matching TRBD1. The germline V gene has CDR1 SGHRS and CDR2 YFSETQ. The CDR3 is made up of 15 amino acids. Trimming cost V 3 bases and J 5 bases; bases outside gene matches: 9. The CDR3 DNA reads as TGCGCCAGCAGCTCGCCCGGGACAGGGAAAGACGAGCAGTACTTC. Amino acids: CASSSPGTGKDEQYF.

This clonotype was seen repeatedly, ten times or more. The chain links TRBV28 to TRBJ2-7, with a possible D match to TRBD1 (5 bases). From germline, CDR1 is MDHEN and CDR2 SYDVKM. Trimming pared 3 bases from V and 3 bases from J, leaving 15 bases between. CDR3 length equals 15 residues. The CDR3: CASSFSGMVFYEQYF. The CDR3, as DNA: TGTGCCAGCAGTTTCTCAGGGATGGTTTTCTACGAGCAGTACTTC.

A note on this clonotype: This may be a read error: a much more frequent sequence differs by one nucleotide. The gene calls are TRBV28 and TRBJ2-5; D is unresolved. The CDR3 totals 13 residues. Germline V lookup: CDR1 MDHEN, CDR2 SYDVKM. In nucleotides, the CDR3 is TGTGCCAGCAGACCCCGCAGACAAGAGACCCAGCACTTC. Protein sequence: CASRPRRQETQHF.

The chain employs TRBV28 and TRBJ2-2, with D possibly TRBD2 on 6 matching bases. The V gene's germline CDR1 is MDHEN and CDR2 SYDVKM. V lost 6 bases, J lost 5 bases, and 16 bases lay in between. The CDR3 runs to 15 residues. This CDR3 reads CASRVGGPRTGELFF. The CDR3 DNA reads TGTGCCAGCAGGGTCGGAGGGCCTCGAACCGGGGAGCTGTTTTTT.

The J gene is TRBJ1-4, the V gene TRBV5-1, with D tentatively TRBD1 (5 bases). The CDR3 has 14 residues. Deletions cut 2 bases from V and 6 bases from J, with 11 bases between. In germline, CDR1 is SGHRS, CDR2 YFSETQ. The DNA of the CDR3 is TGCGCCAGCAGCTTCGGCAGGGTGGATGAAAAACTGTTTTTT. It specifies CASSFGRVDEKLFF. Supplemented by reference TRBV5-1 and TRBJ1-4, the full variable domain reads KAGVTQTPRYLIKTRGQQVTLSCSPISGHRSVSWYQQTPGQGLQFLFEYFSETQRNKGNFPGRFSGRQFSNSRSEMNVSTLELGDSALYLCASSFGRVDEKLFFGSGTQLSVL.

Ten or more counts support this clonotype. The J gene is TRBJ2-5, the V gene TRBV15, with TRBD1 matching 8 bases. This CDR3 has 15 amino acids. Germline assignment: CDR1 LNHNV and CDR2 YYDKDF (reference sequence). The J segment lost 1 base and the V segment lost 2 bases, leaving 3 bases of the junction unmatched. The CDR3 DNA reads as TGTGCCACCAGCAGACCGGGACAGGTCCAAGAGACCCAGTACTTC. Translating it yields CATSRPGQVQETQYF.

This clonotype was seen a few times. The chain combines TRBV10-3 with TRBJ2-7, with TRBD1 matching over 11 bases. V shed 0 bases, J shed 1 base, and the junction held 5 bases outside the gene matches. The CDR3 contains 17 residues. Germline V gene sequence: CDR1 ENHRY, CDR2 SYGVKD. The CDR3 is CAISESSGTGGSYEQYF. DNA for the CDR3: TGTGCCATCAGTGAGTCTAGCGGGACAGGGGGGTCCTACGAGCAGTACTTC.

This clonotype has only one observation. This rearrangement joins TRBV19 to TRBJ2-1, with no clear D. V was pared by 4 bases and J by 4 bases, with 17 bases between. CDR1 and CDR2 from the germline V gene are LNHDA and SQIVND (reference sequence). This CDR3 is 16 amino acids long. CDR3 loop: CASSTPYTTIYNEQFF. The DNA for the CDR3 is TGTGCCAGTAGTACCCCCTACACGACCATTTACAATGAGCAGTTCTTC.

As concerns this clonotype: A clone one base away is much larger, so this may be a read error. The chain carries TRBV11-2 and TRBJ1-3; the D is unclear. Per germline, CDR1 SGHAT and CDR2 FQNNGV. This CDR3 comprises 15 residues. The CDR3 here is CASSLGSSPGNTVYF. CDR3 in DNA: TGTGCCAGCAGCTTAGGTAGCAGCCCTGGAAACACCGTATATTTT.

V gene TRBV30 combines with J gene TRBJ2-7; the D gene is possibly TRBD2 (6 bases). V was trimmed by 3 bases and J by 2 bases, leaving 20 bases between them. Per the germline V gene, CDR1 is GTSNPN and CDR2 is SVGIG (reference sequence). The CDR3 runs 16 residues. The chain's CDR3 is CAWSGTAAGSPYEQYF. As DNA, the CDR3 is TGTGCCTGGAGCGGCACTGCCGCGGGGTCCCCCTACGAGCAGTACTTC.

This clonotype was detected many times. V is TRBV6-1 and J is TRBJ2-5; 9 nucleotides match TRBD1. Germline CDR1 is MNHNS and CDR2 is SASEGT. J gave up 1 base and V 4 bases, and 16 bases lay outside the gene matches. CDR3 length equals 19 residues. This CDR3 is CASSGRIRTGVSRQETQYF. In nucleotides, the CDR3 is TGTGCCAGCAGTGGGCGAATAAGGACAGGGGTATCCCGCCAAGAGACCCAGTACTTC.

This clonotype turned up a few times. The chain is built from TRBV28 and TRBJ2-5, with a weak D call TRBD2 (5 bases). The CDR3 runs 13 residues. With 7 bases removed from V and 0 bases from J, the gap between germline ends came to 9 bases. Germline CDR1 and CDR2: MDHEN and SYDVKM. The CDR3 DNA is TGTGCCAGCATTGACGGGAACCAAGAGACCCAGTACTTC. This sequence encodes CASIDGNQETQYF.

The table lists this clonotype with a few counts. This rearrangement joins TRBV7-2 to TRBJ2-2; no clear D. The CDR3 runs to 14 residues. From germline, CDR1 is SGHTA and CDR2 FQGNSA. Trimming cost V 1 base and J 6 bases, with 9 bases left between them. This chain's CDR3 is CASSLVLTAGELFF. CDR3 DNA sequence: TGTGCCAGCAGCTTAGTCCTTACCGCCGGGGAGCTGTTTTTT.

The CDR3 here is CASSQDLAGGLQETQYF. The CDR3 DNA follows: TGCGCCAGCAGCCAAGATCTAGCGGGAGGGCTCCAAGAGACCCAGTACTTC. This chain joins TRBV4-3 and TRBJ2-5, with 12 bases fitting TRBD2. CDR1 LGHNA and CDR2 YSLEER come from the germline V gene. Losses at the gene ends were 0 bases for V and 1 base for J; bases not matched to a gene: 3. The length of the CDR3 is 17 residues.

At least ten counts were recorded for this clonotype. The chain joins TRBV27 to TRBJ2-7; 7 bases line up with TRBD2. V shed 6 bases and J 4 bases; nucleotides not matched to a gene: 6. The germline V gene encodes CDR1 MNHEY and CDR2 SMNVEV (reference sequence). The CDR3 covers 13 residues. DNA for the CDR3: TGTGCCAGCAGGAGGGAGGGAGGGTACGAGCAGTACTTC. Translating it yields CASRREGGYEQYF.

As concerns this clonotype: A much larger clone is a single base away; this may be a read error. The chain employs TRBV24-1 and TRBJ1-2, with unresolved D. Trimming stripped 4 bases from V and 3 bases from J, with 8 bases between. The CDR3 is 13 amino acids. CDR1 is KGHDR, CDR2 SFDVKD, per germline. The CDR3 reads CATSDSGHYGYTF. DNA for the CDR3: TGTGCCACCAGTGACTCTGGACACTATGGCTACACCTTC.

This chain joins TRBV29-1 and TRBJ2-5, with D unresolved. With 2 bases removed from V and 1 base from J, the gap between germline ends came to 5 bases. The germline CDR1 and CDR2 sequences are SQVTM and ANQGSEA. This CDR3 is 12 amino acids long. The CDR3 loop is CSVEHIQETQYF. In DNA, the CDR3 is TGCAGCGTTGAACACATCCAAGAGACCCAGTACTTC.

The chain has TRBV5-1 and TRBJ2-7; TRBD2 matches at 8 bases. This CDR3 has 15 amino acids. Germline-derived CDR1 and CDR2 are SGHRS and YFSETQ. J was trimmed by 1 base and V by 0 bases; bases with no gene match: 3. The CDR3 nucleotides are TGCGCCAGCAGCTTGGATGCTAGCGGGTCCTACGAGCAGTACTTC. Translated: CASSLDASGSYEQYF.